The 11 T cell receptor beta chains below were found in one sample sequenced in a study of metastatic and nonmetastatic thyroid tumors. Thyroid surgery took place with no prior treatment in any patient. Via MiXCR, TCRdb re-called the PCR reads. The data hold about 13,000 clones, with approximately 33% observed a single time. Sequencing was carried out using tumor tissue. All receptors derive from a male donor with papillary thyroid cancer or a benign thyroid nodule (not recorded which). Some clones in this sample may be carry-over from other donors' samples.

The chain links TRBV28 to TRBJ2-7, with D possibly called TRBD1 or TRBD2 (7 bases each). The CDR3 consists of 13 residues. V was clipped by 2 bases and J by 7 bases, with 12 bases between them. CDR1 is MDHEN, CDR2 SYDVKM, per germline. The CDR3 spells CASSLGTAGEQYF. The DNA for the CDR3 is TGTGCCAGCAGTTTAGGGACAGCGGGGGAGCAGTACTTC.

This chain links TRBV27 with TRBJ2-3, with D perhaps TRBD2 (7 bases). Germline CDR1 reads MNHEY; CDR2 reads SMNVEV (reference sequence). V gave up 7 bases and J gave up 1 base, with 18 bases separating them. The CDR3 loop spans 16 amino acids. CDR3 sequence (DNA): TGTGCCAGCAAAGCTACTGCGGGGGCCCGCACAGATACGCAGTATTTT. This gives the protein CASKATAGARTDTQYF.

CDR3 residues: CASSSHGTDYEQYF. The CDR3 DNA reads as TGTGCCAGCAGTTCCCACGGGACAGACTACGAGCAGTACTTC. The chain has TRBV2 and TRBJ2-7; 7 nucleotides match TRBD1. J lost 3 bases, V lost 5 bases, and 7 bases had no gene match. CDR3 length: 14 residues. The germline V gene has CDR1 SNHLY and CDR2 FYNNEI.

The chain employs TRBV5-1 and TRBJ2-7; a possible D gene is TRBD2 (7 bases). TRBJ2-5 matches the DNA end more closely, so the J call is doubtful. Per germline, CDR1 SGHRS and CDR2 YFSETQ. The CDR3 length is 13 residues. CDR3 DNA sequence: TGCGCCAGCAGCTTGAGGGGGGGCGAGACCCAGTACTTC. Its translation is CASSLRGGETQYF.

The chain is built from TRBV6-2 or TRBV6-3 and TRBJ1-1; tentatively, D is TRBD1 (6 bases). CDR1 and CDR2 from the germline V gene are MNHEY and SVGEGT. Trimming took 0 bases from V and 0 from J, leaving 17 bases between them. The CDR3 has 18 residues. The CDR3 nucleotides read TGTGCCAGCAGTTACTCACCGGGACACATAACCCTGAACACTGAAGCTTTCTTT. Residues: CASSYSPGHITLNTEAFF.

The chain couples TRBV4-2 to TRBJ2-3; 8 nucleotides line up with TRBD1. The CDR3 is 16 residues long. J gave up 8 bases and V 5 bases, and 15 bases lay outside the gene matches. The germline CDR1 and CDR2 sequences are LGHNA and YNFKEQ. The DNA of the CDR3 is TGTGCCAGCAGCGAGAACAGGGGGTGGACTGGGGGTACGCAGTATTTT. Its protein is CASSENRGWTGGTQYF.

This clone is medium-sized by share. This may stem from a read error, because a much larger clone lies one nucleotide away. The genes are TRBV6-1 and TRBJ2-6; TRBD1 is a possible D gene (5 bases). This CDR3 region has 15 residues. The germline CDR1 and CDR2 sequences are MNHNS and SASEGT. Trimming cost V 7 bases and J 4 bases, with 14 bases left between them. The CDR3 spells CASMTDLPGANVLTF. DNA of the CDR3: TGTGCCAGCATGACAGACCTCCCCGGGGCCAACGTCCTGACTTTC.

The V gene is TRBV6-1, the J gene TRBJ2-1; D remains ambiguous. The CDR3 totals 14 residues. Trimming took off 2 bases at V and 4 bases at J, with 9 bases between the two ends. Germline CDR1 MNHNS, CDR2 SASEGT. The CDR3 bases are TGTGCCAGCAGTGAAAGGGATCCGTACAATGAGCAGTTCTTC. It encodes CASSERDPYNEQFF.

This clone was found a few times. In DNA form, the CDR3 reads TGTGCCAGCAGTACTACCAGCGGGGGCTTTAAGACCCAGTACTTC. Residues: CASSTTSGGFKTQYF. This chain joins TRBV27 and TRBJ2-5; 8 positions match TRBD2. From germline, CDR1 is MNHEY and CDR2 SMNVEV (reference sequence). Unmatched junction bases numbered 11, after V lost 5 bases and J lost 6 bases. The CDR3 has 15 amino acids.

This clone qualifies as medium-sized. The chain uses TRBV28 and TRBJ2-5; maybe TRBD1 (6 bases). V was clipped by 6 bases and J by 4 bases, with 18 bases between them. Germline CDR1 is MDHEN and CDR2 is SYDVKM. CDR3 size: 15 residues. The CDR3 spells CASSPGLGGIETQYF. In nucleotides, the CDR3 is TGTGCCAGCAGCCCAGGGCTAGGGGGAATAGAGACCCAGTACTTC.

The chain joins TRBV11-1 to TRBJ2-1; perhaps TRBD1 as D (6 bases). Germline CDR1 is SGHAT and CDR2 is FQDESV (reference sequence). The CDR3 consists of 17 residues. The V end was cut by 5 bases, the J end by 3 bases, with 20 bases between. Here the CDR3 reads CASSPPPRDKSYNEQFF. CDR3 coding DNA: TGTGCCAGCAGCCCACCTCCCCGGGACAAGAGCTACAATGAGCAGTTCTTC.